What follows are 9 T cell receptor beta chains derived from one specimen sequenced in a study of preoperative IRX-2 immunotherapy in early breast cancer. The table came from immunoSEQ multiplex PCR; TCRdb's copy has only in-frame clones and leaves some out. The table records about 98,000 clones, roughly 85% of them present only once. The treatment: preoperative locoregional IRX-2 cytokine immunotherapy. Sequenced material: tumor tissue, taken after IRX-2 immunotherapy. Every receptor here comes from a human donor with breast cancer.

The V and J genes are TRBV28 and TRBJ2-6; TRBD1 might be the D (6 bases). Germline CDR1 MDHEN, CDR2 SYDVKM. V dropped 2 bases and J dropped 0 bases, with 17 bases sitting between them. The CDR3 is 19 amino acids. CDR3 protein: CASSLLGQFVGSGANVLTF. The CDR3 DNA is TGTGCCAGCAGTTTACTCGGACAGTTTGTCGGCTCTGGGGCCAACGTCCTGACTTTC. Combining the CDR3 with reference TRBV28 and TRBJ2-6 gives the whole variable domain DVKVTQSSRYLVKRTGEKVFLECVQDMDHENMFWYRQDPGLGLRLIYFSYDVKMKEKGDIPEGYSVSREKKERFSLILESASTNQTSMYLCASSLLGQFVGSGANVLTFGAGSRLTVL.

In its sample, this clone was seen once. The V call is TRBV30, the J call TRBJ2-3; 8 nucleotides agree with TRBD2. CDR3 length: 16 amino acids. V lost 4 bases and J lost 3; bases outside the gene matches: 12. Germline CDR1 is GTSNPN and CDR2 is SVGIG (reference sequence). The CDR3 reads CAWKGRAGEWTDTQYF. The CDR3 DNA reads TGTGCCTGGAAAGGGCGAGCGGGGGAATGGACAGATACGCAGTATTTT.

This chain joins TRBV5-1 and TRBJ2-1, with TRBD1 as a possible D gene (6 bases). Germline V gene lookup returns CDR1 SGHRS and CDR2 YFSETQ. The CDR3 spans 15 residues. Trimming stripped 0 bases from V and 1 base from J, with 8 bases between. The CDR3 region is CASSLGTGSYNEQFF. As DNA, the CDR3 is TGCGCCAGCAGCTTGGGCACAGGGTCCTACAATGAGCAGTTCTTC.

The gene calls are TRBV7-2 and TRBJ1-5; TRBD1 aligns across 8 bases. Trimming took 3 bases from V and 7 from J; bases not matched to a gene: 5. This CDR3 has 14 amino acids. The germline gives CDR1 SGHTA, CDR2 FQGNSA. The CDR3 region is CASSLMSGGQPQHF. The CDR3 region has the DNA TGTGCCAGCAGCTTGATGTCAGGGGGCCAGCCCCAGCATTTT.

The chain links TRBV7-8 to TRBJ2-3; 9 bases line up with TRBD2. V lost 7 bases to trimming and J lost 4 bases; unmatched junction nucleotides: 12. Germline V gene data show CDR1 as SGHVS and CDR2 as FQNEAQ. The CDR3 runs 16 residues. This chain's CDR3 is CASKTGIAGEADTQYF. The CDR3 DNA sequence: TGTGCCAGCAAGACCGGAATAGCGGGAGAGGCAGATACGCAGTATTTT.

The chain uses TRBV10-1 and TRBJ1-1; D remains unclear. This CDR3 contains 13 residues. V shed 2 bases and J shed 3 bases, with 7 bases lying between them. Per the germline V gene, CDR1 is WNHNN and CDR2 is SYGVQD (reference sequence). CDR3 sequence reads: CASSEGLYTEAFF. The CDR3 DNA reads TGCGCCAGCAGTGAGGGGTTATACACTGAAGCTTTCTTT.

This chain joins TRBV28 and TRBJ1-2, with a possible D match to TRBD1 (5 bases). Trimming cost V 6 bases and J 0 bases, with 8 bases left between them. This CDR3 comprises 13 residues. The germline V gene encodes CDR1 MDHEN and CDR2 SYDVKM. In nucleotides, the CDR3 is TGTGCCAGCAGGGGACCCCCTAACTATGGCTACACCTTC. It specifies CASRGPPNYGYTF.

V usage is TRBV19 and J usage is TRBJ1-5, with 10 bases fitting TRBD1. V trimming: 7 bases; J trimming: 7 bases; junction bases outside the gene matches: 7. This CDR3 has 14 residues. CDR1 is LNHDA and CDR2 is SQIVND in the germline V gene (reference sequence). The CDR3 spells CASNLGQGYQPQHF. In DNA form, the CDR3 reads TGTGCCAGTAATTTGGGACAGGGGTACCAGCCCCAGCATTTT. Complete variable domain (other parts from reference TRBV19 and TRBJ1-5): DGGITQSPKYLFRKEGQNVTLSCEQNLNHDAMYWYRQDPGQGLRLIYYSQIVNDFQKGDIAEGYSVSREKKESFPLTVTSAQKNPTAFYLCASNLGQGYQPQHFGDGTRLSIL.

The rearrangement links TRBV6-8 to TRBJ2-7, with no clear D. CDR1 and CDR2 (germline): MNHGY, SAAAGT. The CDR3 is 12 residues long. Trimming took 5 bases from V and 2 from J, leaving 7 bases between them. The CDR3 is CASSGGAYEQYF. CDR3 sequence (DNA): TGTGCCAGCAGTGGTGGAGCCTACGAGCAGTACTTC.